The T cell receptor (beta chain) described here comes from a study of T cells in tuberculosis (dated 2018 in TCRdb). A note on the overall study: To characterize T cells specific for the mycobacterial lipid antigen glucose monomycolate (GMM), the study used CD1B tetramers together with high-throughput TCR immunosequencing. PBMC from active tuberculosis patients were archived either before standard anti-tuberculosis treatment began or within 7 days of the start of that treatment. With 9 to 11 people per group, a South African clinical cohort compared IGRA-negative adolescents, IGRA-positive adolescents with latent tuberculosis, and adults with active tuberculosis. General study outcomes and caveats: The smaller NN-distances in active tuberculosis patients were driven in part by shorter CDR3-alpha lengths, while the difference seen for TCR-beta was not statistically significant. A classifier using the diverse GMM-specific repertoire reached about 90% accuracy (AUROC about 0.9), compared with roughly 70% accuracy using GEM motif frequencies. Active tuberculosis TCR-alpha repertoires showed smaller mean NN-distances to GMM-specific TCRs than IGRA-negative controls, suggesting clonal expansion of these TCRs. Which clinical samples got chosen depended on the availability of cryopreserved specimens, and the active tuberculosis cases were adults, whereas the controls were adolescents.

As concerns this clone: Its antigen specificity is not known. No qualities accompany the bases; no much larger clone lies one base away.

Sequences MGHRA (CDR1) and YSYEKL (CDR2) are obtained from the germline V gene. The CDR3 contains 16 residues, cysteine and phenylalanine counted. Just CDR3 DNA is preserved here, 48 bases in frame from base 1. V loses 2 bases at its end and J loses 2 bases; junction bases beyond the gene matches: 6. TCR libraries were generated with the immunoSEQ multiplex PCR assay, using TCR-beta and/or TCR-alpha/delta assays for each sample. The Illumina high-throughput platform was used to sequence the amplified TCR libraries. Per the authors' processing: Clustering and dimensionality reduction were performed using pairwise TCRdist distances among GMM-specific receptors from ex vivo sorted or in vitro expanded T cells. Each clinical repertoire was scored by mean NN-distance, the average TCRdist to the nearest 10% of tetramer-positive reference sequences. GEM TCR motif frequency was calculated as the fraction of unique TCRs that matched known GEM sequences by V/J usage and CDR3 length. Linear discriminant analysis with leave-one-out cross-validation, implemented in scikit-learn, was used to classify active tuberculosis. The source is immuneACCESS, and TCRdb retained only in-frame sequences with V and J called. Part of the clones is not carried over; for the studies checked, unresolved V genes explain less than half of this, and the remainder is unexplained. The V and J calls and clone size come from that table; D and trimming were worked out from the DNA. For this sample the table gives thousands of clones, of which 97% were detected only once. The top ten clonotypes cover about 9.9% of the sample.

What the time point label conveys for this sample: new active TB diagnosis, blood taken before or within 7 days of starting treatment. The patients with active tuberculosis were newly diagnosed, HIV-seronegative South African adults aged 18 years or older. Confirmation of active tuberculosis was obtained by positive sputum smear microscopy and/or positive M. tuberculosis culture. Immunosequencing was performed on unsorted cryopreserved PBMC, with some 98,000 T cells per clinical donor covered on average. The chain was built from TRBV4-1 and TRBJ2-4; TRBD1 fits 7 bases in the junction. The specimen was PBMCs, collected at tuberculosis diagnosis. This TCR came from an adult with tuberculosis. The sequenced DNA is TGCGCCAGCAGCCAACTACTGACAGGGTCCAAAAACATTCAGTACTTC. Its protein is CASSQLLTGSKNIQYF.